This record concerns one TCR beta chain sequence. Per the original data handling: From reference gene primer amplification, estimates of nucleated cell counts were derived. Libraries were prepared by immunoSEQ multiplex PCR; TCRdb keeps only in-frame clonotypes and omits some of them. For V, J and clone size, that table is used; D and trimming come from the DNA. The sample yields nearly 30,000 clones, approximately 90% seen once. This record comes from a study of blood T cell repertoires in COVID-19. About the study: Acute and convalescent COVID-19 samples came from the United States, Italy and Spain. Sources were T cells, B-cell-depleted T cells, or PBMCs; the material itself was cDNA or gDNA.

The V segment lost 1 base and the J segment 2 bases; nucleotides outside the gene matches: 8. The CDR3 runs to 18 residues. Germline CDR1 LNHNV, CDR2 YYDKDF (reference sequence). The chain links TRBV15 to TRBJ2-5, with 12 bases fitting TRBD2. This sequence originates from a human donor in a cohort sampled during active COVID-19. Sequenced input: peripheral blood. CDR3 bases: TGTGCCACCAGCAGAGTACTAGCGGGGGGTTATTTACAAGAGACCCAGTACTTC. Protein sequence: CATSRVLAGGYLQETQYF.